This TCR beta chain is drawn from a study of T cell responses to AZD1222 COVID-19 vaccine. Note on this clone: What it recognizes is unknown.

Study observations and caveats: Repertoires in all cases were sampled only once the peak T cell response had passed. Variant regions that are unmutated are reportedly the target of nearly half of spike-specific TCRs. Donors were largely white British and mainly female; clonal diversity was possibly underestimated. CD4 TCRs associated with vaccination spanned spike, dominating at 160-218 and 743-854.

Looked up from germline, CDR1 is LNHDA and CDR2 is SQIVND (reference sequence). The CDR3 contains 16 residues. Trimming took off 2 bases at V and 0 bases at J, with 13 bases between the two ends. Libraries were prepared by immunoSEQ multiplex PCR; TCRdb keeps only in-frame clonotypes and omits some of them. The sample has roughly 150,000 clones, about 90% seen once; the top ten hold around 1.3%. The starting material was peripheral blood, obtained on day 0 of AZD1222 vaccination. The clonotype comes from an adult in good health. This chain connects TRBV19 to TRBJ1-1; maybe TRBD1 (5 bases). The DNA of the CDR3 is TGTGCCAGTAGTATAAACGGGCAGGGCTTGAACACTGAAGCTTTCTTT. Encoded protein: CASSINGQGLNTEAFF.